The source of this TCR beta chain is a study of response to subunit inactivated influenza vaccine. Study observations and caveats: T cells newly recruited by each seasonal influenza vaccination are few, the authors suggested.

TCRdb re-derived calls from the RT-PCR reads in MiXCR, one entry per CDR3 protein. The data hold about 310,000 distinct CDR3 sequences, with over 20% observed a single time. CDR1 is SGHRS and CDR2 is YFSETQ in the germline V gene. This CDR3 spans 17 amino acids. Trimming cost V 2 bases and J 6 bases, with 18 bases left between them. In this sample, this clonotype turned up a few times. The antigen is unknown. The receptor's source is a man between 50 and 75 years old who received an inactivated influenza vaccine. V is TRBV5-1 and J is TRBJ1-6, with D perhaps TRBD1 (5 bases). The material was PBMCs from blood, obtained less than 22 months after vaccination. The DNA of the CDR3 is TGCGCCAGCAGCTTCCGGGACGCTGGGGAGAGTAATTCACCCCTCCACTTT. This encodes CASSFRDAGESNSPLHF.